The clone carrying this T cell receptor beta chain was found a few times. What it binds is unknown. With 60 Vbeta and 13 Jbeta primers, the PCR was carried out. This table comes from immunoSEQ multiplex PCR, and its TCRdb copy is limited to in-frame clones, with some not included. The profile covers roughly 150,000 clones, with over 70% appearing a single time and under 15% taken by the ten largest. This CDR3 has 16 amino acids. Germline V gives CDR1 MNHEY, CDR2 SMNVEV (reference sequence). Trimming at V came to 7 bases and at J to 7 bases, leaving 15 bases not matched to a gene. This record comes from a study of cytomegalovirus exposure and HLA in healthy donors. Study-wide results and caveats: Most subjects had HLA-A and HLA-B alleles reportedly predicted accurately by TCR beta sequences. TCR sequences were mostly rare, though some public TCRs occurred in many donors.

This chain connects TRBV27 to TRBJ2-1; TRBD2 matches at 8 bases. The sample consisted of PBMCs. The source of this sequence is a woman in her 40s in good health and CMV-seronegative. The CDR3: CASTSQPREAGNEQFF. In DNA form, the CDR3 reads TGTGCCAGCACCTCTCAGCCGCGGGAGGCGGGTAATGAGCAGTTCTTC.